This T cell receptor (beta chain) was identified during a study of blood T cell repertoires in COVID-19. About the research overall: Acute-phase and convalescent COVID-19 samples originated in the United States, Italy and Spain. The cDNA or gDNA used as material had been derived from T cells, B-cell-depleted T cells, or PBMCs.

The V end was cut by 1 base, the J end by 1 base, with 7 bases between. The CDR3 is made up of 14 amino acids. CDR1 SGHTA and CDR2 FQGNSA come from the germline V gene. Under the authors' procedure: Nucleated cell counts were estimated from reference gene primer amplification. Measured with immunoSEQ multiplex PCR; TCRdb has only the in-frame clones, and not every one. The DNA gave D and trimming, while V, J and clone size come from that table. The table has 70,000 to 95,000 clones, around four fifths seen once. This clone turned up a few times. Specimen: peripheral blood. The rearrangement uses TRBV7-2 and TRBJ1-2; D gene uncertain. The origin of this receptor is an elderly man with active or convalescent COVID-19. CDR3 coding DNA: TGTGCCAGCAGCTTAGAGAACAGTAACTATGGCTACACCTTC. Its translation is CASSLENSNYGYTF. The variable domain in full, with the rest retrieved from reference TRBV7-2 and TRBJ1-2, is GAGVSQSPSNKVTEKGKDVELRCDPISGHTALYWYRQSLGQGLEFLIYFQGNSAPDKSGLPSDRFSAERTGGSVSTLTIQRTQQEDSAVYLCASSLENSNYGYTFGSGTRLTVV.